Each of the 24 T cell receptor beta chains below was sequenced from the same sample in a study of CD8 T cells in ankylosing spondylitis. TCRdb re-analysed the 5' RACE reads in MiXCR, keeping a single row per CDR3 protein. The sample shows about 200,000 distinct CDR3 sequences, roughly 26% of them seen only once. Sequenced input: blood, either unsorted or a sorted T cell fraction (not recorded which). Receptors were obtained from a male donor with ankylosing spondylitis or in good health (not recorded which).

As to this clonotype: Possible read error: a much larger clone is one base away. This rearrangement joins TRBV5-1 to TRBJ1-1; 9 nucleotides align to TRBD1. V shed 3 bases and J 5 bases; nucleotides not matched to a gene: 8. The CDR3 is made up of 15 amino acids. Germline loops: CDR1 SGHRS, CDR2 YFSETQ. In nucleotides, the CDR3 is TGCGCCAGCAGCTCGGAGGGACAGGGATGGACTGAAGCTTTCTTT. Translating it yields CASSSEGQGWTEAFF.

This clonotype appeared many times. The CDR3: CASNGQAPGANVLTF. The CDR3 region has the DNA TGTGCCAGCAATGGGCAGGCCCCTGGGGCCAACGTCCTGACTTTC. The chain uses TRBV12-3 or TRBV12-4 and TRBJ2-6; D remains unclear. This CDR3 is 15 amino acids long. The germline V and J ends were trimmed by 7 bases and 2 bases, with 12 bases remaining between them.

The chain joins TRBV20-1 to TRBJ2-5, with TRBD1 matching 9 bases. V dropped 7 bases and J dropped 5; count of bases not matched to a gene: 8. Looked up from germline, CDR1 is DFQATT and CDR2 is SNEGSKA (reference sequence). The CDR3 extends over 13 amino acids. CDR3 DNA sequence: TGCAGTGTGTATAGGACAGGGGCCGAGACCCAGTACTTC. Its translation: CSVYRTGAETQYF.

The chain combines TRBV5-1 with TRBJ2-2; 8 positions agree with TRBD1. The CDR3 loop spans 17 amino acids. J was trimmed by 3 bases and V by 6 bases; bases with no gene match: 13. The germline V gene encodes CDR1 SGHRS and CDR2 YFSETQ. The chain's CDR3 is CASTLLARGHDTGELFF. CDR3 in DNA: TGCGCCAGCACGCTCCTTGCCAGGGGGCACGACACCGGGGAGCTGTTTTTT.

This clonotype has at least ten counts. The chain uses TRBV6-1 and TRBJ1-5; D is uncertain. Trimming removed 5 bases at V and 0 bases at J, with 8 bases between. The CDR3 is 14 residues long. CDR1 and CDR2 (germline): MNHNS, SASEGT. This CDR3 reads CASSKTYSNQPQHF. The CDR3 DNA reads TGTGCCAGCAGTAAAACCTATAGCAATCAGCCCCAGCATTTT.

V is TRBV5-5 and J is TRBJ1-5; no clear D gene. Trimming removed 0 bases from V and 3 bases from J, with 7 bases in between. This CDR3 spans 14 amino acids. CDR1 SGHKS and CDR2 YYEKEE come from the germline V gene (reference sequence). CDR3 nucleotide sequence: TGTGCCAGCAGCTTGGAGACTTTCAATCAGCCCCAGCATTTT. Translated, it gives CASSLETFNQPQHF.

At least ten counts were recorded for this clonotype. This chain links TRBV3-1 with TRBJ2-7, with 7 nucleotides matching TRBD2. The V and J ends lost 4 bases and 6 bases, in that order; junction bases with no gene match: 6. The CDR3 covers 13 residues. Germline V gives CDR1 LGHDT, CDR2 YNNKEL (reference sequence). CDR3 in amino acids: CASSPFSGGEQYF. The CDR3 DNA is TGTGCCAGCAGCCCCTTTTCGGGAGGCGAGCAGTACTTC.

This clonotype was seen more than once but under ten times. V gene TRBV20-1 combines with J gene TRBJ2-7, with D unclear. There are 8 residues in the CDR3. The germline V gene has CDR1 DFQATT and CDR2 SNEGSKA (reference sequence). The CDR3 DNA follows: TGCAGCCCTTTTGAGCAGTACTTC. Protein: CSPFEQYF.

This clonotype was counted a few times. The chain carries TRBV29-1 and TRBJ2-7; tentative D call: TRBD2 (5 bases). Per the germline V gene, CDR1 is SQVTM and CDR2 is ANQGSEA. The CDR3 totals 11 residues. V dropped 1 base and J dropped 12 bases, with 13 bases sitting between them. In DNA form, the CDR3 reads TGCAGCGTTGAAGTTAGGGAGATCAGGTACTTC. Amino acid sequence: CSVEVREIRYF.

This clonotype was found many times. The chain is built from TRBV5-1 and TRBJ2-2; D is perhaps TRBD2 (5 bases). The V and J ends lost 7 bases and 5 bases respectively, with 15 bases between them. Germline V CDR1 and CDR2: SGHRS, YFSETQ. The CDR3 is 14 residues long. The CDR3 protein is CASRSVPGTGELFF. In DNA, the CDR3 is TGCGCCAGCCGGTCGGTGCCGGGGACCGGGGAGCTGTTTTTT.

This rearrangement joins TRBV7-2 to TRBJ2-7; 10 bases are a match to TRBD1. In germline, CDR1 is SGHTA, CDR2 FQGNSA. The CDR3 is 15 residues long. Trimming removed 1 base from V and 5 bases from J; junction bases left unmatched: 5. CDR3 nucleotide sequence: TGTGCCAGCAGCTTAGTAGTGACAGGGGGCCACGAGCAGTACTTC. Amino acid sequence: CASSLVVTGGHEQYF.

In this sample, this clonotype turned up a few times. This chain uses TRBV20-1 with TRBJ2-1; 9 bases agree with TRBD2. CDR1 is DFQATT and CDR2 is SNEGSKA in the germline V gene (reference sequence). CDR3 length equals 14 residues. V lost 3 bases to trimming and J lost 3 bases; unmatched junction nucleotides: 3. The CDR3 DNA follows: TGCAGTGCTAGTGGCGGGAGGGGCTACAATGAGCAGTTCTTC. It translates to CSASGGRGYNEQFF.

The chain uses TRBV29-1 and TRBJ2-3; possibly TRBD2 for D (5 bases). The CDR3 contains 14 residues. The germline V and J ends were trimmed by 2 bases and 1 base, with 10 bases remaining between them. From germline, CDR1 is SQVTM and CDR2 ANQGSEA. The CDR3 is CSVESERGTDTQYF. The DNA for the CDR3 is TGCAGCGTTGAATCGGAGAGGGGCACAGATACGCAGTATTTT.

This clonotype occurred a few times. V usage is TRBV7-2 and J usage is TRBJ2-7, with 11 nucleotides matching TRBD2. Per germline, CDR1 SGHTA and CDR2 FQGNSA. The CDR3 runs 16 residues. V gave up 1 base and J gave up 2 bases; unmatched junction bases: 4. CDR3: CASSLDILAGAYEQYF. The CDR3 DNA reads TGTGCCAGCAGCTTAGATATACTAGCGGGAGCCTACGAGCAGTACTTC.

CDR3 residues: CASSYEVEQYF. CDR3 DNA: TGTGCCAGCAGTTACGAGGTAGAGCAGTACTTC. This sequence joins TRBV6-6 and TRBJ2-7; D gene uncertain. This CDR3 region has 11 residues. V lost 2 bases and J 7 bases, leaving 6 bases between the germline ends. Germline V gives CDR1 MNHNY, CDR2 SVGAGI (reference sequence).

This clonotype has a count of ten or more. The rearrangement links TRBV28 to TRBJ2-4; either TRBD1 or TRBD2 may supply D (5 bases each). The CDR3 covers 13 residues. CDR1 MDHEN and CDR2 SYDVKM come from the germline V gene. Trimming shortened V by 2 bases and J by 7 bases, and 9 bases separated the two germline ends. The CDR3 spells CASSLEGLNIQYF. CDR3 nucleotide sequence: TGTGCCAGCAGTTTAGAGGGGTTGAACATTCAGTACTTC.

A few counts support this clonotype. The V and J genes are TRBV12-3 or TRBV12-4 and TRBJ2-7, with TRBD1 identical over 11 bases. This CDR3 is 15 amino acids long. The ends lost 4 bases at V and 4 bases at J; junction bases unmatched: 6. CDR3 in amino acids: CASSSGGQGAYEQYF. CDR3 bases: TGTGCCAGCAGTTCCGGCGGACAGGGGGCGTACGAGCAGTACTTC.

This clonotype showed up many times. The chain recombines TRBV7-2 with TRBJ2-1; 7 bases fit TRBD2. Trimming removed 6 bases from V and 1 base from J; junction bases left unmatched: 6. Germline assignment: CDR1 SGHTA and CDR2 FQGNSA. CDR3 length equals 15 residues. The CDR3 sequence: CASSRTSDSYNEQFF. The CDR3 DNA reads TGTGCCAGCAGTCGGACTAGTGATTCCTACAATGAGCAGTTCTTC.

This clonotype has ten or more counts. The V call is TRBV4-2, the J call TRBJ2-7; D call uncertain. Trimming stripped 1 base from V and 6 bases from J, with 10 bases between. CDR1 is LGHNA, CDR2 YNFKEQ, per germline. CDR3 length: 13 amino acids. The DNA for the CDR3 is TGTGCCAGCAGCCAAGGTGGTCGAACCGAGCAGTACTTC. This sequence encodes CASSQGGRTEQYF.

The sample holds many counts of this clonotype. The CDR3 DNA follows: TGTGCCAGCAGTACGCACCATGGGGGACAAGAGACCCAGTACTTC. Protein product: CASSTHHGGQETQYF. This chain uses TRBV12-3 or TRBV12-4 with TRBJ2-5; D might be TRBD1 or TRBD2, each matching 5 bases. This CDR3 contains 15 residues. Trimming cost V 5 bases and J 2 bases, with 15 bases left between them.

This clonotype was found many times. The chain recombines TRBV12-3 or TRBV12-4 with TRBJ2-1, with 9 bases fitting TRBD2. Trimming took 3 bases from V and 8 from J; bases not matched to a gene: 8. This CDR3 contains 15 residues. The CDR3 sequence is CASSFSSGRGDEQFF. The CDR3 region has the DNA TGTGCCAGCAGTTTTAGTAGCGGGAGAGGCGATGAGCAGTTCTTC.

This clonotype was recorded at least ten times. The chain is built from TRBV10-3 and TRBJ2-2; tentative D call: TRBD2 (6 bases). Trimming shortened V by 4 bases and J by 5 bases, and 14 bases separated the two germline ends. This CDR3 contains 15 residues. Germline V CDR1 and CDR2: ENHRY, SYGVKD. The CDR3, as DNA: TGTGCCATCAGTGCTGTCAGTGGAGGGACCGGGGAGCTGTTTTTT. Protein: CAISAVSGGTGELFF.

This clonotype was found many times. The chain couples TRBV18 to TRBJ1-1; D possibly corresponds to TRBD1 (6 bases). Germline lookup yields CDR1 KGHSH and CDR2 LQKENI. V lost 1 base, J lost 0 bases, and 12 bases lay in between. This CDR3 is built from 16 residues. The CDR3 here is CASSPRRGAVNTEAFF. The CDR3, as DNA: TGTGCCAGCTCACCACGGCGGGGGGCAGTGAACACTGAAGCTTTCTTT. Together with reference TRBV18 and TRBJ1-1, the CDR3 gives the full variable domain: NAGVMQNPRHLVRRRGQEARLRCSPMKGHSHVYWYRQLPEEGLKFMVYLQKENIIDESGMPKERFSAEFPKEGPSILRIQQVVRGDSAAYFCASSPRRGAVNTEAFFGQGTRLTVV.

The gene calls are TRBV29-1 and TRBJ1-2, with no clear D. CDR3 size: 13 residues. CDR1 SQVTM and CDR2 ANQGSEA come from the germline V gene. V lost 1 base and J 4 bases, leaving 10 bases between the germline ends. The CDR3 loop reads CSVEGVSRYGYTF. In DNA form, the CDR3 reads TGCAGCGTTGAAGGTGTATCCCGCTATGGCTACACCTTC. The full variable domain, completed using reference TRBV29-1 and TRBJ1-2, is SAVISQKPSRDICQRGTSLTIQCQVDSQVTMMFWYRQQPGQSLTLIATANQGSEATYESGFVIDKFPISRPNLTFSTLTVSNMSPEDSSIYLCSVEGVSRYGYTFGSGTRLTVV.